This T cell receptor beta chain was observed in a study of blood T cells in healthy people across ages. No fewer than 5 micrograms of total RNA were isolated from every sample. Primed by a sample-barcoded 5' primer and a J-beta primer mix, a second PCR proceeded for 7 to 11 cycles. Every molecule of cDNA carried a tag from a template-switch adaptor with 12 random nucleotides. In TCRdb, the 5' RACE reads were re-called with MiXCR into one record per CDR3 protein. Of 550,000 to 650,000 distinct CDR3 sequences listed, approximately 30% are singletons. The CDR3 loop spans 15 amino acids. The V segment lost 2 bases and the J segment 8 bases; nucleotides outside the gene matches: 8. CDR1 is SEHNR and CDR2 is FQNEAQ in the germline V gene (reference sequence). General study results and limits: Age advanced and TCR beta diversity per million T cells fell, roughly linearly.

As regards this clonotype: Its antigen is unidentified.

The clonotype comes from a woman of 80 years or more in good health. Sample: blood. The rearrangement joins TRBV7-9 to TRBJ2-1, with TRBD2 matching over 8 bases. The chain's CDR3 is CASSLCQTGGHEQFF. As DNA, the CDR3 is TGTGCCAGCAGCTTATGCCAGACGGGGGGGCATGAGCAGTTCTTC. Full variable domain (remainder filled in from reference TRBV7-9 and TRBJ2-1): DTGVSQNPRHKITKRGQNVTFRCDPISEHNRLYWYRQTLGQGPEFLTYFQNEAQLEKSRLLSDRFSAERPKGSFSTLEIQRTEQGDSAMYLCASSLCQTGGHEQFFGPGTRLTVL.